The clone carrying this T cell receptor (beta chain) was observed a handful of times. What it recognizes is unknown. The data derive from a study of CD8 T cells in ankylosing spondylitis. Overall study results and limits: For ankylosing spondylitis blood, a TCR beta motif of fewer than 10 highly homologous variants appeared characteristic.

V lost 4 bases and J lost 6; bases outside the gene matches: 8. The length of the CDR3 is 17 residues. Germline CDR1 reads KGHDR; CDR2 reads SFDVKD. TCRdb re-called the 5' RACE reads through MiXCR, storing one row per CDR3 protein. The data contain about 130,000 distinct CDR3 sequences, roughly 8.8% of them seen just once; the ten biggest clones take up approximately 3.6%. This receptor was obtained from a male donor with ankylosing spondylitis or in good health (not recorded which). The V call is TRBV24-1, the J call TRBJ2-3; 14 bases align to TRBD2. The specimen sequenced was blood, either unsorted or a sorted T cell fraction (not recorded which). In DNA, the CDR3 is TGTGCCACCAGTGACCGACTCGGACTAGCGGGAGGTGATACGCAGTATTTT. It codes for CATSDRLGLAGGDTQYF.